The clone carrying this T cell receptor beta chain was detected many times. Its antigen is not known. The record originates from a study of identical twins. Study-level results: Within cord blood, abundant beta clonotypes carried fewer insertions, but memory repertoires showed no such trend.

It was template switching that added a universal primer site, and there were unique molecular identifiers on the cDNA. One entry per CDR3 protein, called by TCRdb with MiXCR from the 5' RACE reads. The sample comprises approximately 630,000 distinct CDR3 sequences, around 7.4% of which are singletons, and less than 2% rests with the top ten. The donor group consisted entirely of healthy Caucasians. The CDR3 covers 15 residues. The junction had 7 bases not matched to a gene; V was cut back by 4 bases and J by 5 bases. CDR1 and CDR2 from the germline V gene are LGHDT and YNNKEL (reference sequence). The same sample was also used in a study of yellow fever vaccine responses in identical twins.

This chain connects TRBV3-1 to TRBJ2-7, with 11 bases fitting TRBD2. The sample was PBMCs. The clonotype was recovered from a woman aged 18-29 years in good health. The CDR3 spells CASSPTSGSGNEQYF. As DNA, the CDR3 is TGTGCCAGCAGCCCAACTAGCGGGAGTGGTAACGAGCAGTACTTC.